The rows below give T cell receptor beta chains drawn from one sample of a study of blood T cells in healthy people across ages. TCRdb itself ran the 5' RACE reads through MiXCR, one entry per CDR3 protein. The table has 700,000 or so distinct CDR3 sequences, around 38% seen once. Material for sequencing was blood. Receptors were obtained from a man older than 75 in good health. Each CDR3 is given without its conserved first and last residue.

cdr3_aa: SASGTGLADTQY
j_call: TRBJ2-3
cdr3_length: 12
v_call: TRBV20-1

cdr3_aa: ASSYGRTPGTSGIRYTQY
j_call: TRBJ2-3
cdr3_length: 18
v_call: TRBV6-5

cdr3_aa: ASRLNRAGGANEQF
j_call: TRBJ2-1
cdr3_length: 14
v_call: TRBV27

cdr3_aa: ASSQRTSTSTDTQY
j_call: TRBJ2-3
cdr3_length: 14
v_call: TRBV5-1

cdr3_aa: ARSEGLEPSTDTQY
j_call: TRBJ2-3
cdr3_length: 14
v_call: TRBV2

cdr3_aa: ASSRQGQNTEAF
j_call: TRBJ1-1
cdr3_length: 12
v_call: TRBV4-1

cdr3_aa: ASSSTSGRIATDTQY
j_call: TRBJ2-3
cdr3_length: 15
v_call: TRBV6-2/TRBV6-3

cdr3_aa: ASSYKSHTRLDEQF
j_call: TRBJ2-1
cdr3_length: 14
v_call: TRBV7-9

cdr3_aa: ASSYPLSANQETQY
j_call: TRBJ2-5
cdr3_length: 14
v_call: TRBV5-1

cdr3_aa: ASSQDRPSGPQH
j_call: TRBJ1-5
cdr3_length: 12
v_call: TRBV4-1

cdr3_aa: ASSLGTGATEAF
j_call: TRBJ1-1
cdr3_length: 12
v_call: TRBV5-1

cdr3_aa: ASTPGRKETQY
j_call: TRBJ2-5
cdr3_length: 11
v_call: TRBV12-3/TRBV12-4

cdr3_aa: ASRATSNSYEQY
j_call: TRBJ2-7
cdr3_length: 12
v_call: TRBV5-5

cdr3_aa: SAKGGSNQPQH
j_call: TRBJ1-5
cdr3_length: 11
v_call: TRBV20-1

cdr3_aa: SAGDLPYNEQF
j_call: TRBJ2-1
cdr3_length: 11
v_call: TRBV20-1

cdr3_aa: STRWAGGGYT
j_call: TRBJ1-2
cdr3_length: 10
v_call: TRBV29-1

cdr3_aa: ASTGYAGGNTGELF
j_call: TRBJ2-2
cdr3_length: 14
v_call: TRBV5-1

cdr3_aa: ASSQESPRVTDTQY
j_call: TRBJ2-3
cdr3_length: 14
v_call: TRBV4-3

cdr3_aa: ASSPYPGTADVYEQY
j_call: TRBJ2-7
cdr3_length: 15
v_call: TRBV28

cdr3_aa: ASSQNTEGTQY
j_call: TRBJ2-5
cdr3_length: 11
v_call: TRBV14

cdr3_aa: ATSRERGSYEQY
j_call: TRBJ2-7
cdr3_length: 12
v_call: TRBV15

cdr3_aa: ASSQRTGAANEKLF
j_call: TRBJ1-4
cdr3_length: 14
v_call: TRBV4-3

cdr3_aa: ASKTVNSYERY
j_call: TRBJ2-7
cdr3_length: 11
v_call: TRBV6-2/TRBV6-3

cdr3_aa: ASSFSYNEQF
j_call: TRBJ2-1
cdr3_length: 10
v_call: TRBV5-1

cdr3_aa: SATGQGTTLEAADTQY
j_call: TRBJ2-3
cdr3_length: 16
v_call: TRBV20-1

cdr3_aa: ASSLSPTSTDTQY
j_call: TRBJ2-3
cdr3_length: 13
v_call: TRBV5-1

cdr3_aa: ASSADPTSGISDTQY
j_call: TRBJ2-3
cdr3_length: 15
v_call: TRBV9

cdr3_aa: SARDWVVGKVEQF
j_call: TRBJ2-1
cdr3_length: 13
v_call: TRBV20-1

cdr3_aa: SAEDTGNHEQY
j_call: TRBJ2-7
cdr3_length: 11
v_call: TRBV20-1

cdr3_aa: ASSVGTSGPPDTQY
j_call: TRBJ2-3
cdr3_length: 14
v_call: TRBV9

cdr3_aa: ASSLERREVAKNIQY
j_call: TRBJ2-4
cdr3_length: 15
v_call: TRBV7-2

cdr3_aa: ASSPGLAGTLAKNIQY
j_call: TRBJ2-4
cdr3_length: 16
v_call: TRBV28

cdr3_aa: ASSLPGTNDYGYT
j_call: TRBJ1-2
cdr3_length: 13
v_call: TRBV7-2

cdr3_aa: SASPVQETQY
j_call: TRBJ2-5
cdr3_length: 10
v_call: TRBV20-1

cdr3_aa: ASSTTGISYEQY
j_call: TRBJ2-7
cdr3_length: 12
v_call: TRBV6-2/TRBV6-3

cdr3_aa: ASRVPGQANSPLH
j_call: TRBJ1-6
cdr3_length: 13
v_call: TRBV7-2

cdr3_aa: SATGTRSFDEQF
j_call: TRBJ2-1
cdr3_length: 12
v_call: TRBV20-1

cdr3_aa: ASSFPRQEMTSGGTLAKNIQY
j_call: TRBJ2-4
cdr3_length: 21
v_call: TRBV11-2

cdr3_aa: ASSATGRELF
j_call: TRBJ2-2
cdr3_length: 10
v_call: TRBV6-4